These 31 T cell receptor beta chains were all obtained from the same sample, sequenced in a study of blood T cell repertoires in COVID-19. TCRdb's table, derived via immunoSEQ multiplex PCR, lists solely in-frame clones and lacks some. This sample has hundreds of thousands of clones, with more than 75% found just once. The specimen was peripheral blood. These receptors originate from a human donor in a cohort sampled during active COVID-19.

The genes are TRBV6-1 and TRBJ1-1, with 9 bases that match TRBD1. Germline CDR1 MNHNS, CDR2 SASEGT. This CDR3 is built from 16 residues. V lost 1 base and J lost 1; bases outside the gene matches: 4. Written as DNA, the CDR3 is TGTGCCAGCAGTGAAGTACAGGGGGCCGGGAACACTGAAGCTTTCTTT. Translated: CASSEVQGAGNTEAFF.

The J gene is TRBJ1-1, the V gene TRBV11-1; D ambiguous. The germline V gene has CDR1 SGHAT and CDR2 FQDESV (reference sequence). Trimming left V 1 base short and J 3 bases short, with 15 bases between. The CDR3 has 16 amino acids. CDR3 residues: CASSLESGYRDTEAFF. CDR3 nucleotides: TGTGCCAGCAGCTTAGAATCGGGATATCGGGACACTGAAGCTTTCTTT.

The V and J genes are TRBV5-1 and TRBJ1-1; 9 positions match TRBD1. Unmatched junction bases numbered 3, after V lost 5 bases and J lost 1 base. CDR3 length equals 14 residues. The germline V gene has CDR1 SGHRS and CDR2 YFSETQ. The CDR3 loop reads CASRPGQGNTEAFF. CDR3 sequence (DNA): TGCGCCAGCAGGCCGGGACAGGGGAACACTGAAGCTTTCTTT.

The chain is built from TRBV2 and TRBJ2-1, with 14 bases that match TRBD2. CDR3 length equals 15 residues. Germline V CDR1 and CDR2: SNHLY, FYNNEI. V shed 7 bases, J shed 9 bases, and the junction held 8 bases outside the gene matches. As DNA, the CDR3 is TGTGCCAGCAACCCCACGGGACTAGCGGGAGTTGAGCAGTTCTTC. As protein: CASNPTGLAGVEQFF.

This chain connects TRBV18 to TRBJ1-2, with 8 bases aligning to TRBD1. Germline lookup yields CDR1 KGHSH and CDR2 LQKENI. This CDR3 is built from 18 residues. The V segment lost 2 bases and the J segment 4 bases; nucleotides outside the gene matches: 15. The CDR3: CASSPRSTGANVGYGYTF. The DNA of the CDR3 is TGTGCCAGCTCACCAAGGTCGACAGGGGCCAATGTCGGCTATGGCTACACCTTC. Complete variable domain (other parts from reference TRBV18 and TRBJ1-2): NAGVMQNPRHLVRRRGQEARLRCSPMKGHSHVYWYRQLPEEGLKFMVYLQKENIIDESGMPKERFSAEFPKEGPSILRIQQVVRGDSAAYFCASSPRSTGANVGYGYTFGSGTRLTVV.

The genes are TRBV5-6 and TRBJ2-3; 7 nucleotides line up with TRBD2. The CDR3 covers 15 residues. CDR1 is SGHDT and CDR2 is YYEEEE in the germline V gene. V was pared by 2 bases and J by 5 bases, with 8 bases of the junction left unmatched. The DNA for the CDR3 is TGTGCCAGCAGCTTACTAGCGACCGAGTTAGATACGCAGTATTTT. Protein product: CASSLLATELDTQYF.

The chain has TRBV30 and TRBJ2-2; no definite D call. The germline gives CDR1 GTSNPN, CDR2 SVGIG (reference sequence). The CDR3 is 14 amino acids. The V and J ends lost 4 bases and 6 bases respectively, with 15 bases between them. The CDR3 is CAWKAPTGSGELFF. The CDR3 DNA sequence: TGTGCCTGGAAAGCCCCGACGGGTTCCGGGGAGCTGTTTTTT.

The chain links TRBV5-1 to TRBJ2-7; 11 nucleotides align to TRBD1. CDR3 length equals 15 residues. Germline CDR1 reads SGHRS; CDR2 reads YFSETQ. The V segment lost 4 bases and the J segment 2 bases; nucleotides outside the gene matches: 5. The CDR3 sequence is CASSPRTGGTYEQYF. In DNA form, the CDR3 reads TGCGCCAGCAGCCCTCGGACAGGGGGCACCTACGAGCAGTACTTC.

The chain's CDR3 is CASSLFRVSGNTIYF. The DNA for the CDR3 is TGTGCCAGCAGCCTCTTCAGGGTCTCTGGAAACACCATATATTTT. V usage is TRBV5-6 and J usage is TRBJ1-3; possibly TRBD1 for D (5 bases). CDR3 size: 15 residues. Germline-derived CDR1 and CDR2 are SGHDT and YYEEEE. Trimming left V 4 bases short and J 0 bases short, with 11 bases between.

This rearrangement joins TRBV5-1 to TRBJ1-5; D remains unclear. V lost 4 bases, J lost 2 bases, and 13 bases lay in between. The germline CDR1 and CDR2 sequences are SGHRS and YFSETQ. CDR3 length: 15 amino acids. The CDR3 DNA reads TGCGCCAGCAGCGCAGGCGTTGCAGGCAATCAGCCCCAGCATTTT. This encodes CASSAGVAGNQPQHF. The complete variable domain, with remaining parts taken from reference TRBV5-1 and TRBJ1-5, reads KAGVTQTPRYLIKTRGQQVTLSCSPISGHRSVSWYQQTPGQGLQFLFEYFSETQRNKGNFPGRFSGRQFSNSRSEMNVSTLELGDSALYLCASSAGVAGNQPQHFGDGTRLSIL.

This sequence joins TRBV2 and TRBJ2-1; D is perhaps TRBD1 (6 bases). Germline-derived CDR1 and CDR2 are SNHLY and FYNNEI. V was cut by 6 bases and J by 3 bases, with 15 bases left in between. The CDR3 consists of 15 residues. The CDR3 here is CASRAWGRGYNEQFF. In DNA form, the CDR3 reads TGTGCCAGCAGAGCCTGGGGGCGCGGCTACAATGAGCAGTTCTTC.

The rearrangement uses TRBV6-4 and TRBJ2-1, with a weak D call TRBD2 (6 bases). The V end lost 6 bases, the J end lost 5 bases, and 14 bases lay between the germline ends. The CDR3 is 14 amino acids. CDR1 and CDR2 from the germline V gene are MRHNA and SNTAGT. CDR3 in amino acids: CASSHGGENNEQFF. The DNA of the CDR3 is TGTGCCAGCAGCCACGGCGGGGAGAACAATGAGCAGTTCTTC.

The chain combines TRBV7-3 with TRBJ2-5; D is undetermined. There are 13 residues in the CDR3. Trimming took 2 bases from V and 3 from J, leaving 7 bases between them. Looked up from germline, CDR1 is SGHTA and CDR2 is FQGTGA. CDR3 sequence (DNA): TGTGCCAGCAGCTTATCCGACAAAGAGACCCAGTACTTC. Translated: CASSLSDKETQYF.

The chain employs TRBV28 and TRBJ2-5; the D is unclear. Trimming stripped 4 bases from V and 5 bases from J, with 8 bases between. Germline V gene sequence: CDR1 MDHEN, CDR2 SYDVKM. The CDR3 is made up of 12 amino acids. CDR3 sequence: CASSSGRETQYF. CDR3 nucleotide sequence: TGTGCCAGCAGTTCGGGTAGGGAGACCCAGTACTTC.

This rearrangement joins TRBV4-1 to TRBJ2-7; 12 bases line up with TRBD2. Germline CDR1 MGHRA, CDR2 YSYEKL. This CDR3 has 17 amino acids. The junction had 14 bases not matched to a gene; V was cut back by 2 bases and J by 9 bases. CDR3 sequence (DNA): TGCGCCAGCAGCCAAACCACCCTAGCGGGAGGGCCCTCGCGGCAGTACTTC. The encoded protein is CASSQTTLAGGPSRQYF.

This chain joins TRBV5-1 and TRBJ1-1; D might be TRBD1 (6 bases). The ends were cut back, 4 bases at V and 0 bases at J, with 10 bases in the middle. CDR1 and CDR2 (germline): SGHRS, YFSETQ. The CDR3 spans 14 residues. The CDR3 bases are TGCGCCAGCAGCACTGGACAGCTGAACACTGAAGCTTTCTTT. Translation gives CASSTGQLNTEAFF.

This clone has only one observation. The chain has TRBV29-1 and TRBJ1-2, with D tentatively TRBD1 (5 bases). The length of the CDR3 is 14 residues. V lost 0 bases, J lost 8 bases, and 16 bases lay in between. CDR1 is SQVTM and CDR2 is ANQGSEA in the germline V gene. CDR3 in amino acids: CSVEEGGRGWGYTF. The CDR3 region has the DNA TGCAGCGTTGAAGAGGGTGGACGGGGGTGGGGCTACACCTTC.

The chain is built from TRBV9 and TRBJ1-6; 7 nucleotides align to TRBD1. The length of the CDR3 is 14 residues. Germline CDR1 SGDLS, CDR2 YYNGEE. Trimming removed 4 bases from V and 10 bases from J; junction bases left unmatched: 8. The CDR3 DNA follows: TGTGCCAGCAGCCCGGGACAGAATTTATCACCCCTCCACTTT. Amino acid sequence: CASSPGQNLSPLHF. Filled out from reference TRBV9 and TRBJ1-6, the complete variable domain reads DSGVTQTPKHLITATGQRVTLRCSPRSGDLSVYWYQQSLDQGLQFLIQYYNGEERAKGNILERFSAQQFPDLHSELNLSSLELGDSALYFCASSPGQNLSPLHFGNGTRLTVT.

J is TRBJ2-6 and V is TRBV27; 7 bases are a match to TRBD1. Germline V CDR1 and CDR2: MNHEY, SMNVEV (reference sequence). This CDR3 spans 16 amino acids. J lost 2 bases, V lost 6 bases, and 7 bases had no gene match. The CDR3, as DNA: TGTGCCAGCAGCCTATTCACAGGGGCTGGGGCCAACGTCCTGACTTTC. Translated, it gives CASSLFTGAGANVLTF.

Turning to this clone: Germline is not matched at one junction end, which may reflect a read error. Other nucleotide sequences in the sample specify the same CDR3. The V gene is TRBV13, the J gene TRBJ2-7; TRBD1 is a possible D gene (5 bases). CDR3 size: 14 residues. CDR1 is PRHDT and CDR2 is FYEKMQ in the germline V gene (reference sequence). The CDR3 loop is CASGSKGLTHEQYF. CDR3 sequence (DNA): TGTGCCAGCGGCTCCAAGGGGTTAACTCACGAGCAGTATTTC. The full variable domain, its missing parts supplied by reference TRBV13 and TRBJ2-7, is AAGVIQSPRHLIKEKRETATLKCYPIPRHDTVYWYQQGPGQDPQFLISFYEKMQSDKGSIPDRFSAQQFSDYHSELNMSSLELGDSALYFCASGSKGLTHEQYFGPGTRLTVT.

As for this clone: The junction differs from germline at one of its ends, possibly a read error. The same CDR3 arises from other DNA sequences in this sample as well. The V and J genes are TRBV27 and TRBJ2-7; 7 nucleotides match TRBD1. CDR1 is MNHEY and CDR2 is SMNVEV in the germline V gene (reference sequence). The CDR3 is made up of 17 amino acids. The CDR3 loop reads CASSFLGAMTGLSEQYF. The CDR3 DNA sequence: TGTGCCAGCAGTTTTCTGGGGGCGATGACAGGGTTGTCCGAGCAGTACTTT.

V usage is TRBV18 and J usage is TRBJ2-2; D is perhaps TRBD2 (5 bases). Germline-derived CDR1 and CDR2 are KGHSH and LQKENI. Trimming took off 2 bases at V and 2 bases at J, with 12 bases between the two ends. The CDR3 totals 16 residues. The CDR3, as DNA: TGTGCCAGCTCACCAGGGCGACTAACAAACACCGGGGAGCTGTTTTTT. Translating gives CASSPGRLTNTGELFF.

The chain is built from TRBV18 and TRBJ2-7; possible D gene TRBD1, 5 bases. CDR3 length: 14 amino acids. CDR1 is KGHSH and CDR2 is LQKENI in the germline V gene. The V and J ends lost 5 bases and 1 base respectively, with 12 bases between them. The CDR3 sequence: CASSERQSSYEQYF. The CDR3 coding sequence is TGTGCCAGCTCAGAACGACAGTCTTCCTACGAGCAGTACTTC.

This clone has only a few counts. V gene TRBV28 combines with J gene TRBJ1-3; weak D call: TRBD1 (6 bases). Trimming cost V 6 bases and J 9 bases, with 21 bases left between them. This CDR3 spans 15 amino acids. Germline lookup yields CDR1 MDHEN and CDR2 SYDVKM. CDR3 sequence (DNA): TGTGCCAGCAGGCCCCGGACAGTCCGCGGGGGCACCATATATTTT. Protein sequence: CASRPRTVRGGTIYF.

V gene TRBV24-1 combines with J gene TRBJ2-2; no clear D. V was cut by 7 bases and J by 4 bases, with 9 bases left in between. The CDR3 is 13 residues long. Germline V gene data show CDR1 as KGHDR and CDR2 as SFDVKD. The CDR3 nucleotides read TGTGCCACCAGGGCGGCCGGCACCGGGGAGCTGTTTTTT. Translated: CATRAAGTGELFF.

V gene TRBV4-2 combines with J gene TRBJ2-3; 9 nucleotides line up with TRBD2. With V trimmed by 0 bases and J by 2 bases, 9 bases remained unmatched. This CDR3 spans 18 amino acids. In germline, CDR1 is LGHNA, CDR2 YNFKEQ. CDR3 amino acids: CASSQELGTSLTTDTQYF. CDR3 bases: TGTGCCAGCAGCCAAGAGCTCGGGACTAGCCTTACCACAGATACGCAGTATTTT.

The CDR3 DNA reads TGTGCCAGCACGCGCCAAGAGACCCAGTACTTC. This encodes CASTRQETQYF. This sequence joins TRBV2 and TRBJ2-5; D unclear. The CDR3 is made up of 11 amino acids. V was clipped by 7 bases and J by 1 base, with 4 bases between them. Per germline, CDR1 SNHLY and CDR2 FYNNEI.

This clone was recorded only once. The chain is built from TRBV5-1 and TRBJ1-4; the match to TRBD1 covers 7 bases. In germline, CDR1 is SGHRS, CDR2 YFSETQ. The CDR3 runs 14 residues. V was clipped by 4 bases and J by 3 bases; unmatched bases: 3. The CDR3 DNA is TGCGCCAGCAGCCGGGGGACAGCTAATGAAAAACTGTTTTTT. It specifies CASSRGTANEKLFF. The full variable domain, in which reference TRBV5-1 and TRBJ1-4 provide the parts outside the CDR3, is KAGVTQTPRYLIKTRGQQVTLSCSPISGHRSVSWYQQTPGQGLQFLFEYFSETQRNKGNFPGRFSGRQFSNSRSEMNVSTLELGDSALYLCASSRGTANEKLFFGSGTQLSVL.

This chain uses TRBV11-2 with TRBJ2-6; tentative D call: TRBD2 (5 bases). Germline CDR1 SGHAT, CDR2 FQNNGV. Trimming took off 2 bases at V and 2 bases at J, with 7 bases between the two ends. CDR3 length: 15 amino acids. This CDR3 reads CASSLTGAGANVLTF. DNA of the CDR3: TGTGCCAGCAGCTTAACCGGGGCTGGGGCCAACGTCCTGACTTTC.

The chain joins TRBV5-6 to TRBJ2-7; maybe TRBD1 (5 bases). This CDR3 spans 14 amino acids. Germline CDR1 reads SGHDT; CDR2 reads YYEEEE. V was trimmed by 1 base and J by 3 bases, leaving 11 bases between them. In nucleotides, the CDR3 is TGTGCCAGCAGCTTGTACAGGCGTCGCTACGAGCAGTACTTC. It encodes CASSLYRRRYEQYF.

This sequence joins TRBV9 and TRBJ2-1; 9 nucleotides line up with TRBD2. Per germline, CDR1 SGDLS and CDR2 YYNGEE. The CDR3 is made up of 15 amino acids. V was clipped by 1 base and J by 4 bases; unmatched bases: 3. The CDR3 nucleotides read TGTGCCAGCAGCGTATCTAGCGGGACATACAATGAGCAGTTCTTC. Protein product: CASSVSSGTYNEQFF.